The rows below give T cell receptor beta chains drawn from one sample of a study of shared clonotypes between healthy human individuals. Assay: immunoSEQ multiplex PCR; the TCRdb copy retains only in-frame clones and omits some. Of about 2.5 million clones listed, around 93% were seen once; the top ten hold around 0.35%. Sequencing was performed on naive CD4+ T cells from PBMCs. The origin of the receptors is a man aged 18 to 29 in good health. Some clones in this sample may be carry-over from other donors' samples. Each CDR3 is given with its conserved first and last residue. A D gene is named only where the DNA matches it firmly. Clone size is given for some rows only: seen once, a few or many times, or a class if the clone is expanded.

NA	TRBV19	NA	14	TRBJ1-2	CASRAGVGFGGYTF	TGTGCCAGTAGGGCCGGGGTAGGTTTTGGTGGCTACACCTTC
NA	TRBV27	NA	12	TRBJ2-7	CASSWGSYEQYF	TGTGCCAGCAGTTGGGGGTCCTACGAGCAGTACTTC
NA	TRBV2	NA	12	TRBJ2-7	CASSKQDYEQYF	TGTGCCAGCAGCAAACAGGACTACGAGCAGTACTTC
NA	TRBV30	NA	15	TRBJ1-5	CAWSVRGVSNQPQHF	TGTGCCTGGAGTGTACGGGGGGTTAGCAATCAGCCCCAGCATTTT
NA	TRBV5-4	NA	15	TRBJ2-7	CASSFSGGDFGEQYF	TGTGCCAGCAGCTTCTCGGGGGGCGACTTTGGCGAGCAGTACTTC
once	TRBV4-1	NA	17	TRBJ2-6	CASSQEGRSSGANVLTF	TGCGCCAGCAGCCAGGAGGGACGGAGCTCTGGGGCCAACGTCCTGACTTTC
NA	TRBV6-1	NA	15	TRBJ1-1	CASSEAAAMDTEAFF	TGTGCCAGCAGTGAAGCGGCAGCGATGGACACTGAAGCTTTCTTT
NA	TRBV7-6	NA	16	TRBJ2-1	CASSLLSLPSYNEQFF	TGTGCCAGCAGCTTACTTTCCCTACCCTCCTACAATGAGCAGTTCTTC
NA	TRBV29-1	NA	10	TRBJ1-1	CSVQTAEAFF	TGCAGCGTTCAGACAGCTGAAGCTTTCTTT
NA	TRBV29-1	TRBD1	11	TRBJ1-2	CSAGGAYGYTF	TGCAGCGCAGGGGGCGCGTATGGCTACACCTTC